This record looks at one T cell receptor (beta chain) sequence and its context. Antigen unknown. The protocol was immunoSEQ multiplex PCR, while the TCRdb copy is restricted to in-frame clones and leaves out a portion. The sample includes tens of thousands of clones, roughly nine tenths seen only once; the top ten take roughly 7.1%. This record belongs to a study of T cells in localized non-small cell lung cancer. Findings and limits, study-wide: Uninvolved adjacent lung showed higher T cell clonality than tumor. Analysis by sequencing included only one tumor region, so heterogeneity remains possible. Adjacent lung tissue had a median about 52 of the top 100 clones found in the tumor. Greater T cell density in blood accompanied longer overall survival.

Germline V gene data show CDR1 as SGHRS and CDR2 as YFSETQ. V was pared by 4 bases and J by 10 bases, with 12 bases between. The CDR3 has 13 amino acids. This TCR was recovered from a woman between 18 and 49 years old with stage III lung adenocarcinoma. The input for sequencing was peripheral blood, taken before any cancer treatment. The V call is TRBV5-1, the J call TRBJ1-6, with a possible D match to TRBD1 (6 bases). The CDR3 here is CASSEGVESPLHF. CDR3 sequence (DNA): TGCGCCAGCAGCGAGGGGGTAGAGTCACCCCTCCACTTT.